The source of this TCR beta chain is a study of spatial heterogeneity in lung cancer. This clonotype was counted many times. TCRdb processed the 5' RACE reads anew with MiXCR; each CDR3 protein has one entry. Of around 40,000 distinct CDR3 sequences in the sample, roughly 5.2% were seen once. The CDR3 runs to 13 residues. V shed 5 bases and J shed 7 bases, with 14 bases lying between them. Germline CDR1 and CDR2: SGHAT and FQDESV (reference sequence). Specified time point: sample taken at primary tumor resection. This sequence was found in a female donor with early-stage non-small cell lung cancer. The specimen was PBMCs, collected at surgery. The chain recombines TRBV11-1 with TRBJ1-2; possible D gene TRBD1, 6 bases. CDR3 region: CASSLRTASGYTF. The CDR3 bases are TGTGCCAGCAGCCTCAGGACAGCCTCTGGCTACACCTTC.